The present entry profiles one T cell receptor (beta chain) with its context. Losses at the gene ends were 10 bases for V and 5 bases for J; bases not matched to a gene: 9. Germline V gene data show CDR1 as MNHNY and CDR2 as SVGAGI (reference sequence). The CDR3 is 13 residues long. Method: immunoSEQ multiplex PCR; TCRdb's copy keeps in-frame clones and lacks some. The sample gives tens of thousands of clones, over 70% of which show up once; around 32% is in the top ten. This record comes from a study of blood T cell repertoires in COVID-19. The sample taken for sequencing was peripheral blood. The source of this sequence is a man older than 75 with active or convalescent COVID-19. This rearrangement joins TRBV6-6 to TRBJ2-7, with 9 bases identical to TRBD2. CDR3 residues: CATVWREGHEQYF. The DNA of the CDR3 is TGTGCCACCGTTTGGCGGGAGGGCCACGAGCAGTACTTC.